Ten or more counts support the clone carrying this TCR beta chain. Antigen: not known. The sample originates from a study of T cells in Graves' hyperthyroidism and ophthalmopathy. The study, taken as a whole, reports: A 13 V-J model separated ophthalmopathy from stable hyperthyroidism. Prediction of ophthalmopathy progression came a median around 6.1 months pre-onset.

Authors of the study amplified TCR beta CDR3 regions from RNA transcripts. The HTBI set primed first-round TCR CDR3 RT-PCR. One entry per CDR3 protein, called by TCRdb with MiXCR from the multiplex PCR reads. The sample records about 100,000 distinct CDR3 sequences, around a sixth being singletons. This receptor was identified in a woman in her fifties or sixties with Graves' hyperthyroidism. The sequencing sample was made of blood.

CDR3 region: CATSDSRASGNAYNEQFF. CDR3 in DNA: TGTGCCACCAGTGATTCCCGAGCTAGCGGGAACGCCTACAATGAGCAGTTCTTC. This chain uses TRBV24-1 with TRBJ2-1, with 9 bases identical to TRBD2. The CDR3 is 18 amino acids. V lost 2 bases and J lost 2; bases outside the gene matches: 9. Germline CDR1 and CDR2: KGHDR and SFDVKD.